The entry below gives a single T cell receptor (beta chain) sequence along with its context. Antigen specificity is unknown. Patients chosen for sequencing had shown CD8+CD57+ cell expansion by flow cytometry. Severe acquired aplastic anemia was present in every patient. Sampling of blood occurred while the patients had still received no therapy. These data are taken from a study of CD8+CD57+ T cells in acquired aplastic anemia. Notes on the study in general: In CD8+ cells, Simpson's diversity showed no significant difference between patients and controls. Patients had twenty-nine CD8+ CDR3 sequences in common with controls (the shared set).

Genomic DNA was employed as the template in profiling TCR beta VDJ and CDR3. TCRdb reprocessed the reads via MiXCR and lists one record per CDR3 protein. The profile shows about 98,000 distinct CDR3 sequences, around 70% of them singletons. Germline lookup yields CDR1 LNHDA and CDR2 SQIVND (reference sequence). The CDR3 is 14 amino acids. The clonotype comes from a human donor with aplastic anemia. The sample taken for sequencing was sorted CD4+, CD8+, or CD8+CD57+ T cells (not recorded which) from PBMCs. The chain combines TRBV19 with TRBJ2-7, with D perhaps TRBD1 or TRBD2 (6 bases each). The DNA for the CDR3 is TGTGCAGCCTCGGTGGGGGGCAGCTCCTACGAGCAGTACTTC. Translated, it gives CAASVGGSSYEQYF.